The 28 T cell receptor beta chains presented below share a single source sample, sequenced in a study of CD8 T cells in ankylosing spondylitis. Each CDR3 protein is one row after TCRdb ran MiXCR on the 5' RACE reads. The sample records hundreds of thousands of distinct CDR3 sequences, around 9.2% being singletons. The sequencing input was blood, either unsorted or a sorted T cell fraction (not recorded which). The receptors shown here come from a male donor with ankylosing spondylitis or in good health (not recorded which).

The chain joins TRBV5-5 to TRBJ2-4; the D is unclear. The germline V gene encodes CDR1 SGHKS and CDR2 YYEKEE (reference sequence). V gave up 4 bases and J gave up 7 bases, with 24 bases separating them. The CDR3 length is 17 residues. The CDR3 reads CASSDSIGLLGTNIQYF. The DNA of the CDR3 is TGTGCCAGCAGCGATAGTATTGGCCTCCTTGGAACCAACATTCAGTACTTC.

This clonotype appeared many times. V gene TRBV6-5 combines with J gene TRBJ2-7, with 9 nucleotides matching TRBD1. Losses at the gene ends were 0 bases for V and 4 bases for J; bases not matched to a gene: 4. The CDR3 is 15 amino acids. The V gene's germline CDR1 is MNHEY and CDR2 SVGAGI. The CDR3 DNA sequence: TGTGCCAGCAGTTACTCAGGGACAGGGAATTACGAGCAGTACTTC. It specifies CASSYSGTGNYEQYF.

This clonotype turned up a few times. This chain links TRBV12-3 or TRBV12-4 with TRBJ1-6; 9 bases are shared with TRBD1. The J segment lost 10 bases and the V segment lost 5 bases, leaving 6 bases of the junction unmatched. This CDR3 is built from 14 residues. CDR3 in DNA: TGTGCCAGCAGTCTCCGGGACAGGGTGTCACCCCTCCACTTT. It codes for CASSLRDRVSPLHF.

A few counts support this clonotype. The gene calls are TRBV18 and TRBJ2-7; D is possibly TRBD1 (6 bases). CDR1 and CDR2 from the germline V gene are KGHSH and LQKENI. V dropped 8 bases and J dropped 1 base, with 15 bases sitting between them. The CDR3 is 14 amino acids. CDR3 sequence: CASQSTTGSYEQYF. The CDR3 DNA reads TGTGCCAGCCAGAGTACGACAGGTTCCTACGAGCAGTACTTC.

At least ten counts were recorded for this clonotype. The chain uses TRBV25-1 and TRBJ1-2; TRBD1 aligns across 8 bases. The CDR3 consists of 12 residues. CDR1 and CDR2 from the germline V gene are MGHDK and SYGVNS. The V and J ends lost 6 bases and 8 bases, in that order; junction bases with no gene match: 5. The CDR3 loop reads CASSQGAGGYTF. The CDR3 DNA reads as TGTGCCAGCAGCCAGGGGGCCGGGGGCTACACCTTC.

This clonotype turned up a few times. V gene TRBV4-3 combines with J gene TRBJ2-3; weak D call: TRBD2 (5 bases). Germline loops: CDR1 LGHNA, CDR2 YSLEER. Trimming stripped 1 base from V and 5 bases from J, with 10 bases between. The length of the CDR3 is 14 residues. This CDR3 reads CASSQAGLGDTQYF. The CDR3 DNA follows: TGCGCCAGCAGCCAAGCGGGGTTGGGAGATACGCAGTATTTT.

This clonotype was observed many times. The genes are TRBV7-9 and TRBJ2-1; unclear D gene. V was clipped by 2 bases and J by 0 bases, with 11 bases between them. CDR3 length equals 16 residues. Germline values: CDR1 SEHNR, CDR2 FQNEAQ (reference sequence). CDR3 sequence reads: CASSLWGISSYNEQFF. CDR3 in DNA: TGTGCCAGCAGCTTATGGGGAATTAGCTCCTACAATGAGCAGTTCTTC.

This clonotype was picked up many times. V gene TRBV7-2 combines with J gene TRBJ2-3; D unclear. The CDR3 has 17 amino acids. V was trimmed by 5 bases and J by 2 bases, leaving 20 bases between them. Germline V gives CDR1 SGHTA, CDR2 FQGNSA. The CDR3 is CASSLPPLAALTDTQYF. Written as DNA, the CDR3 is TGTGCCAGCAGCCTACCCCCTCTTGCGGCGCTCACAGATACGCAGTATTTT.

This clonotype was detected many times. The chain carries TRBV6-1 and TRBJ1-1; 7 bases map to TRBD1. This CDR3 region has 15 residues. CDR1 and CDR2 from the germline V gene are MNHNS and SASEGT. The trim removed 4 bases at V and 0 bases at J, leaving 5 bases unmatched. Written as DNA, the CDR3 is TGTGCCAGCAGTGTCACAGGGGTAATGAACACTGAAGCTTTCTTT. This codes for CASSVTGVMNTEAFF.

This clonotype was seen ten or more times. The CDR3 DNA follows: TGCAGTGCCAGGGGGCCCAGACAGCAGTACTTC. Protein: CSARGPRQQYF. The chain has TRBV20-1 and TRBJ2-7, with 8 bases matching TRBD1. Germline V gene data show CDR1 as DFQATT and CDR2 as SNEGSKA (reference sequence). The CDR3 is made up of 11 amino acids. V shed 6 bases, J shed 8 bases, and the junction held 6 bases outside the gene matches.

This clonotype has a count of ten or more. V gene TRBV6-1 combines with J gene TRBJ2-7, with 9 bases aligning to TRBD1. The germline V gene has CDR1 MNHNS and CDR2 SASEGT. The V segment lost 1 base and the J segment 2 bases; nucleotides outside the gene matches: 0. CDR3 size: 14 residues. The CDR3 region is CASSEGDRAYEQYF. The CDR3 DNA reads TGTGCCAGCAGTGAAGGGGACAGGGCCTACGAGCAGTACTTC.

Many counts were recorded for this clonotype. V and J are TRBV10-3 and TRBJ2-3; D ambiguous. Trimming stripped 3 bases from V and 6 bases from J, with 10 bases between. The length of the CDR3 is 13 residues. Germline values: CDR1 ENHRY, CDR2 SYGVKD. The CDR3 protein is CAISEVVEDTQYF. CDR3 DNA: TGTGCCATCAGTGAAGTAGTCGAGGATACGCAGTATTTT.

The rearrangement joins TRBV20-1 to TRBJ1-3; the match to TRBD1 covers 8 bases. Germline V gene lookup returns CDR1 DFQATT and CDR2 SNEGSKA (reference sequence). V lost 0 bases to trimming and J lost 4 bases; unmatched junction nucleotides: 8. This CDR3 spans 16 amino acids. The CDR3, as DNA: TGCAGTGCTAGAGATAACCGGGACAGGATCGGAAACACCATATATTTT. Amino acid sequence: CSARDNRDRIGNTIYF.

The J gene is TRBJ2-3, the V gene TRBV20-1; D call uncertain. Trimming pared 5 bases from V and 5 bases from J, leaving 8 bases between. Per the germline V gene, CDR1 is DFQATT and CDR2 is SNEGSKA (reference sequence). This CDR3 is built from 11 residues. CDR3 protein: CSAPTGDTQYF. The CDR3 nucleotides are TGCAGTGCTCCGACTGGAGATACGCAGTATTTT.

In regard to this clonotype: One base away lies a much larger clone, so this may be a sequencing read error. The rearrangement uses TRBV5-1 and TRBJ2-3; tentative D call: TRBD1 (6 bases). CDR1 is SGHRS, CDR2 YFSETQ, per germline. The CDR3 covers 11 residues. The CDR3 region has the DNA TGCACCAGCAACCAGGGGGATACGCAGTATTTT. Translation: CTSNQGDTQYF.

This clonotype was picked up many times. V is TRBV20-1 and J is TRBJ2-1; 7 positions match TRBD2. The V segment lost 6 bases and the J segment 1 base; nucleotides outside the gene matches: 18. The CDR3 length is 18 residues. Germline CDR1 and CDR2: DFQATT and SNEGSKA (reference sequence). This CDR3 is CSAWSGTISSQSYNEQFF. The CDR3, as DNA: TGCAGTGCCTGGTCCGGGACTATAAGCTCCCAGTCCTACAATGAGCAGTTCTTC.

This clonotype was observed at least ten times. V and J are TRBV29-1 and TRBJ2-5, with 8 bases lining up with TRBD1. Germline V CDR1 and CDR2: SQVTM, ANQGSEA. Germline trimming cut 3 bases from V and 5 bases from J; bases unmatched to any gene: 8. The CDR3 runs 14 residues. CDR3 sequence (DNA): TGCAGCGTTGATCTGACAGGGGAACGGGAGACCCAGTACTTC. Translation: CSVDLTGERETQYF. Full variable domain (missing parts from reference TRBV29-1 and TRBJ2-5): SAVISQKPSRDICQRGTSLTIQCQVDSQVTMMFWYRQQPGQSLTLIATANQGSEATYESGFVIDKFPISRPNLTFSTLTVSNMSPEDSSIYLCSVDLTGERETQYFGPGTRLLVL.

V is TRBV7-8 and J is TRBJ1-5; D ambiguous. CDR3 size: 14 residues. The germline V and J ends were trimmed by 5 bases and 0 bases, with 8 bases remaining between them. From germline, CDR1 is SGHVS and CDR2 FQNEAQ. CDR3 protein: CASSQTYSNQPQHF. The DNA for the CDR3 is TGTGCCAGCAGCCAGACTTATAGCAATCAGCCCCAGCATTTT.

This clonotype was observed at least ten times. This chain joins TRBV12-3 or TRBV12-4 and TRBJ1-1; TRBD1 matches 12 bases. The length of the CDR3 is 18 residues. V shed 6 bases, J shed 1 base, and the junction held 12 bases outside the gene matches. CDR3 DNA sequence: TGTGCCAGCAGCCCTCCCTTGGGACAGGGGGCGGCGAACACTGAAGCTTTCTTT. Encoded protein: CASSPPLGQGAANTEAFF.

This clonotype has at least ten counts. The V call is TRBV7-2, the J call TRBJ2-5, with a tentative D call TRBD2 (5 bases). This CDR3 contains 13 residues. Germline-derived CDR1 and CDR2 are SGHTA and FQGNSA. The V and J ends lost 3 bases and 4 bases respectively, with 9 bases between them. CDR3 nucleotide sequence: TGTGCCAGCAGCTTTGGGAGAGGAGAGACCCAGTACTTC. Translating gives CASSFGRGETQYF.

The V gene is TRBV5-5, the J gene TRBJ1-4, with D maybe TRBD1 (6 bases). Trimming shortened V by 1 base and J by 3 bases, and 7 bases separated the two germline ends. Germline loops: CDR1 SGHKS, CDR2 YYEKEE (reference sequence). The CDR3 has 14 amino acids. The CDR3 DNA follows: TGTGCCAGCAGCTTGAGGGGGGCTAATGAAAAACTGTTTTTT. This encodes CASSLRGANEKLFF.

This clonotype was observed many times. The chain recombines TRBV7-8 with TRBJ2-2; 8 bases map to TRBD2. V shed 4 bases and J 5 bases; nucleotides not matched to a gene: 6. Looked up from germline, CDR1 is SGHVS and CDR2 is FQNEAQ. The CDR3 has 15 amino acids. The CDR3 region is CASSSRAGATGELFF. In DNA, the CDR3 is TGTGCCAGCAGCTCACGAGCGGGAGCGACCGGGGAGCTGTTTTTT.

Many counts were recorded for this clonotype. This chain uses TRBV5-1 with TRBJ1-1; possibly TRBD1 for D (5 bases). V dropped 2 bases and J dropped 0 bases, with 11 bases sitting between them. The CDR3 is 15 amino acids. CDR1 is SGHRS and CDR2 is YFSETQ in the germline V gene. For the CDR3, the DNA is TGCGCCAGCAGCTTTTTTGACAGCATGAACACTGAAGCTTTCTTT. It translates to CASSFFDSMNTEAFF.

This clonotype was detected a few times. This chain connects TRBV3-1 to TRBJ1-2; unclear D gene. The CDR3 runs 17 residues. Trimming cost V 0 bases and J 6 bases, with 20 bases left between them. Germline CDR1 is LGHDT and CDR2 is YNNKEL (reference sequence). Written as DNA, the CDR3 is TGTGCCAGCAGCCAAGATCCCCCCGGCAGCCTAGGGAATGGCTACACCTTC. It translates to CASSQDPPGSLGNGYTF.

Many counts were recorded for this clonotype. This sequence joins TRBV12-3 or TRBV12-4 and TRBJ1-5, with 7 bases matching TRBD1. The CDR3 consists of 15 residues. V shed 5 bases and J 7 bases; nucleotides not matched to a gene: 11. The CDR3 DNA reads TGTGCCAGCAGTAACAGGGGAGAGGGTGAGCAGCCCCAGCATTTT. Its translation: CASSNRGEGEQPQHF.

This clonotype was detected ten times or more. This chain links TRBV6-1 with TRBJ2-7; 9 bases line up with TRBD1. The CDR3 loop spans 16 amino acids. The V gene's germline CDR1 is MNHNS and CDR2 SASEGT. V lost 6 bases, J lost 3 bases, and 12 bases stayed unmatched. Written as DNA, the CDR3 is TGTGCCAGCAGCACCCGGAATCCGGGACAGGGCTACGAGCAGTACTTC. Protein product: CASSTRNPGQGYEQYF.

V usage is TRBV4-1 and J usage is TRBJ2-3, with D possibly TRBD2 on 6 matching bases. The length of the CDR3 is 15 residues. Germline V lookup: CDR1 MGHRA, CDR2 YSYEKL. The ends were cut back, 2 bases at V and 3 bases at J, with 12 bases in the middle. CDR3 amino acids: CASSQRASETDTQYF. The CDR3 DNA follows: TGCGCCAGCAGCCAAAGGGCTAGCGAGACAGATACGCAGTATTTT.

This clonotype was counted many times. V gene TRBV20-1 combines with J gene TRBJ1-2, with no clear D. The germline V gene has CDR1 DFQATT and CDR2 SNEGSKA (reference sequence). Trimming shortened V by 0 bases and J by 4 bases, and 15 bases separated the two germline ends. The CDR3 length is 15 residues. In DNA, the CDR3 is TGCAGTGCTAGAGACACTTGGCGGCGGGGCTATGGCTACACCTTC. It encodes CSARDTWRRGYGYTF.